A selection of T cell receptor beta chains follows, all from one sample in a study of shared clonotypes between healthy human individuals. Some clones are missing from TCRdb's copy, which holds only in-frame ones; the method was immunoSEQ multiplex PCR. The repertoire consists of over 2 million clones, with about 94% occurring once and the leading ten covering roughly 1%. The sequenced sample was naive CD8+ T cells sorted from blood. The receptors derive from a man between 18 and 35 years old in good health. Both conserved end residues are part of each CDR3. Each record gives: V gene, clone size, D gene, J gene, CDR3 protein, CDR3 DNA. The D gene is left open where the match is weak. Some rows mark clone size as missing; the rest say once, few, many or name a class of expanded clone.

v_gene: TRBV28; abundance: NA; d_gene: TRBD1; j_gene: TRBJ1-2; CDR3aa: CASSLTGGDYGYTF; CDR3nt: TGTGCCAGCAGCCTGACAGGGGGTGACTATGGCTACACCTTC
v_gene: TRBV6-6; abundance: NA; d_gene: TRBD2; j_gene: TRBJ2-7; CDR3aa: CASSPPLLAGSYEQYF; CDR3nt: TGTGCCAGCAGCCCTCCCCTCCTAGCGGGGTCCTACGAGCAGTACTTC
v_gene: TRBV6-1; abundance: NA; d_gene: NA; j_gene: TRBJ1-2; CDR3aa: CASSDWEVSYHYGYTF; CDR3nt: TGTGCCAGCAGTGACTGGGAAGTCTCCTATCACTATGGCTACACCTTC
v_gene: TRBV5-6; abundance: NA; d_gene: TRBD2; j_gene: TRBJ2-1; CDR3aa: CASSYGLGHRGEQFF; CDR3nt: TGTGCCAGCAGTTATGGACTAGGTCACCGCGGTGAGCAGTTCTTC
v_gene: TRBV27; abundance: NA; d_gene: NA; j_gene: TRBJ1-4; CDR3aa: CASSLLTPTATNEKLFF; CDR3nt: TGTGCCAGCAGTTTACTCACCCCGACGGCAACTAATGAAAAACTGTTTTTT
v_gene: TRBV19; abundance: NA; d_gene: NA; j_gene: TRBJ1-5; CDR3aa: CASSITGSNQPQHF; CDR3nt: TGTGCCAGTAGTATAACAGGGAGCAATCAGCCCCAGCATTTT
v_gene: TRBV2; abundance: NA; d_gene: TRBD1; j_gene: TRBJ1-5; CDR3aa: CASSEALQGAASNQPQHF; CDR3nt: TGTGCCAGCAGTGAAGCGCTACAGGGGGCGGCTAGCAATCAGCCCCAGCATTTT
v_gene: TRBV5-8; abundance: once; d_gene: NA; j_gene: TRBJ2-2; CDR3aa: CASSLGFQGPGELFF; CDR3nt: TGTGCCAGCAGCCTTGGATTTCAGGGACCCGGGGAGCTGTTTTTT
v_gene: TRBV5-6; abundance: NA; d_gene: NA; j_gene: TRBJ2-5; CDR3aa: CASSLEGGETQYF; CDR3nt: TGTGCCAGCAGCTTGGAGGGGGGTGAGACCCAGTACTTC
v_gene: TRBV5-6; abundance: NA; d_gene: NA; j_gene: TRBJ2-1; CDR3aa: CASSLQGSYNEQFF; CDR3nt: TGTGCCAGCAGCTTACAGGGCTCCTACAATGAGCAGTTCTTC
v_gene: TRBV6-5; abundance: NA; d_gene: NA; j_gene: TRBJ2-5; CDR3aa: CASSYDNPAETQYF; CDR3nt: TGTGCCAGCAGTTACGACAATCCAGCAGAGACCCAGTACTTC
v_gene: TRBV6-5; abundance: NA; d_gene: TRBD1; j_gene: TRBJ2-7; CDR3aa: CASSYGTGPENEQYF; CDR3nt: TGTGCCAGCAGTTACGGGACAGGCCCGGAAAACGAGCAGTACTTC
v_gene: TRBV10-3; abundance: NA; d_gene: TRBD2; j_gene: TRBJ2-3; CDR3aa: CAISDSAGADTQYF; CDR3nt: TGTGCCATCAGTGACTCAGCGGGGGCAGATACGCAGTATTTT
v_gene: TRBV28; abundance: NA; d_gene: TRBD1; j_gene: TRBJ1-5; CDR3aa: CASSGGQDHQPQHF; CDR3nt: TGTGCCAGCAGCGGGGGACAGGACCATCAGCCCCAGCATTTT
v_gene: TRBV5-8; abundance: NA; d_gene: NA; j_gene: TRBJ2-7; CDR3aa: CASSFPRYEQYF; CDR3nt: TGTGCCAGCAGCTTTCCCCGCTACGAGCAGTACTTC
v_gene: TRBV5-6; abundance: NA; d_gene: NA; j_gene: TRBJ1-4; CDR3aa: CASSLGRTSNEKLFF; CDR3nt: TGTGCCAGCAGCTTGGGACGGACTTCTAATGAAAAACTGTTTTTT
v_gene: TRBV10-2; abundance: NA; d_gene: NA; j_gene: TRBJ2-1; CDR3aa: CASMEDSVNEQFF; CDR3nt: TGCGCCAGCATGGAGGACAGCGTCAATGAGCAGTTCTTC
v_gene: TRBV11-2; abundance: NA; d_gene: TRBD1; j_gene: TRBJ2-7; CDR3aa: CASSSAGTGDYEQYF; CDR3nt: TGTGCCAGCAGCTCTGCCGGGACAGGGGACTACGAGCAGTACTTC
v_gene: TRBV28; abundance: NA; d_gene: NA; j_gene: TRBJ1-2; CDR3aa: CASSFRSPYGYTF; CDR3nt: TGTGCCAGCAGTTTCCGATCTCCCTATGGCTACACCTTC
v_gene: TRBV27; abundance: NA; d_gene: NA; j_gene: TRBJ2-1; CDR3aa: CASSLEGDYNEQFF; CDR3nt: TGTGCCAGCAGTTTAGAGGGGGATTACAATGAGCAGTTCTTC
v_gene: TRBV6-6; abundance: NA; d_gene: NA; j_gene: TRBJ1-2; CDR3aa: CASSYGQYGYTF; CDR3nt: TGTGCCAGCAGTTACGGGCAGTATGGCTACACCTTC
v_gene: TRBV5-6; abundance: few; d_gene: NA; j_gene: TRBJ1-6; CDR3aa: CASSQGLGDSPLHF; CDR3nt: TGTGCCAGCAGCCAGGGGCTCGGGGATTCACCCCTCCACTTT
v_gene: TRBV19; abundance: NA; d_gene: NA; j_gene: TRBJ1-1; CDR3aa: CASSIGLGRMNTEAFF; CDR3nt: TGTGCCAGTAGTATAGGGCTGGGTAGGATGAACACTGAAGCTTTCTTT
v_gene: TRBV10-3; abundance: NA; d_gene: NA; j_gene: TRBJ2-7; CDR3aa: CAISPAANSYEQYF; CDR3nt: TGTGCCATCAGTCCCGCAGCAAACTCCTACGAGCAGTACTTC
v_gene: TRBV15; abundance: NA; d_gene: TRBD1; j_gene: TRBJ1-1; CDR3aa: CATSRRTGGSEAFF; CDR3nt: TGTGCCACCAGCAGAAGGACAGGGGGTAGTGAAGCTTTCTTT
v_gene: TRBV27; abundance: NA; d_gene: NA; j_gene: TRBJ1-5; CDR3aa: CASSQESGGNQPQHF; CDR3nt: TGTGCCAGCAGCCAAGAATCAGGGGGCAATCAGCCCCAGCATTTT
v_gene: TRBV27; abundance: NA; d_gene: NA; j_gene: TRBJ2-7; CDR3aa: CASSLARGGNEQYF; CDR3nt: TGTGCCAGCAGTTTAGCCAGGGGGGGCAACGAGCAGTACTTC
v_gene: TRBV5-6; abundance: NA; d_gene: NA; j_gene: TRBJ2-7; CDR3aa: CASSLRGKEYEQYF; CDR3nt: TGTGCCAGCAGCCTTCGGGGGAAGGAGTACGAGCAGTACTTC
v_gene: TRBV6-6; abundance: few; d_gene: NA; j_gene: TRBJ1-2; CDR3aa: CASSYSTESSYGYTF; CDR3nt: TGTGCCAGCAGTTACTCGACAGAGAGTAGCTATGGCTACACCTTC
v_gene: TRBV7-3; abundance: NA; d_gene: NA; j_gene: TRBJ1-1; CDR3aa: CASSCYARVAGTEAFF; CDR3nt: TGTGCCAGCAGCTGCTATGCCAGGGTGGCAGGCACTGAAGCTTTCTTT
v_gene: TRBV5-4; abundance: NA; d_gene: NA; j_gene: TRBJ2-7; CDR3aa: CASSLGVEGDPYEQYF; CDR3nt: TGTGCCAGCAGCTTGGGGGTCGAGGGAGACCCCTACGAGCAGTACTTC
v_gene: TRBV9; abundance: NA; d_gene: NA; j_gene: TRBJ1-2; CDR3aa: CASSGRPAGYTF; CDR3nt: TGTGCCAGCAGTGGTCGGCCGGCTGGCTACACCTTC
v_gene: TRBV6-6; abundance: NA; d_gene: TRBD2; j_gene: TRBJ2-1; CDR3aa: CASSYTLAGEFF; CDR3nt: TGTGCCAGCAGTTACACTTTAGCGGGAGAGTTCTTC
v_gene: TRBV7-6; abundance: NA; d_gene: TRBD1; j_gene: TRBJ2-7; CDR3aa: CASSLAGQGPYEQYF; CDR3nt: TGTGCCAGCAGCTTAGCCGGACAGGGGCCCTACGAGCAGTACTTC
v_gene: TRBV5-8; abundance: NA; d_gene: TRBD1; j_gene: TRBJ1-1; CDR3aa: CASSFRTGAVTEAFF; CDR3nt: TGTGCCAGCAGCTTCAGGACAGGGGCCGTGACTGAAGCTTTCTTT
v_gene: TRBV7-9; abundance: once; d_gene: TRBD1; j_gene: TRBJ1-2; CDR3aa: CATRPGLQGVNYGYTF; CDR3nt: TGTGCCACCCGCCCGGGGTTGCAGGGGGTAAACTATGGCTACACCTTC
v_gene: TRBV10-1; abundance: NA; d_gene: NA; j_gene: TRBJ2-2; CDR3aa: CASSAVGTGELFF; CDR3nt: TGCGCCAGCAGCGCGGTAGGGACCGGGGAGCTGTTTTTT
v_gene: TRBV28; abundance: NA; d_gene: NA; j_gene: TRBJ1-1; CDR3aa: CASSLQVGFTEAFF; CDR3nt: TGTGCCAGCAGTTTACAGGTTGGGTTCACTGAAGCTTTCTTT
v_gene: TRBV4-3; abundance: NA; d_gene: NA; j_gene: TRBJ2-1; CDR3aa: CASSQDSAYYNEQFF; CDR3nt: TGCGCCAGCAGCCAAGACAGCGCCTACTACAATGAGCAGTTCTTC
v_gene: TRBV6-1; abundance: NA; d_gene: NA; j_gene: TRBJ1-5; CDR3aa: CASSEFFGQGYNQPQHF; CDR3nt: TGTGCCAGCAGTGAATTCTTCGGGCAGGGCTACAATCAGCCCCAGCATTTT
v_gene: TRBV9; abundance: NA; d_gene: NA; j_gene: TRBJ1-2; CDR3aa: CASSGDGSNYGYTF; CDR3nt: TGTGCCAGCAGCGGGGACGGGTCTAACTATGGCTACACCTTC
v_gene: TRBV12-5; abundance: once; d_gene: NA; j_gene: TRBJ2-1; CDR3aa: CASAPDFHANNEQFF; CDR3nt: TGTGCTAGTGCTCCGGACTTCCATGCTAACAATGAGCAGTTCTTC
v_gene: TRBV5-4; abundance: NA; d_gene: NA; j_gene: TRBJ1-1; CDR3aa: CASSLAWGMNTEAFF; CDR3nt: TGTGCCAGCAGCTTGGCTTGGGGTATGAACACTGAAGCTTTCTTT
v_gene: TRBV4-3; abundance: NA; d_gene: NA; j_gene: TRBJ2-1; CDR3aa: CASSQGTGAYNEQFF; CDR3nt: TGCGCCAGCAGCCAAGGAACGGGCGCCTACAATGAGCAGTTCTTC
v_gene: TRBV2; abundance: NA; d_gene: NA; j_gene: TRBJ1-6; CDR3aa: CASSDIPGSPLHF; CDR3nt: TGTGCCAGCAGTGACATACCGGGGTCACCCCTCCACTTT
v_gene: TRBV28; abundance: NA; d_gene: NA; j_gene: TRBJ1-4; CDR3aa: CASSLEPSANEKLFF; CDR3nt: TGTGCCAGCAGCCTCGAACCATCAGCTAATGAAAAACTGTTTTTT
v_gene: TRBV7-9; abundance: NA; d_gene: TRBD2; j_gene: TRBJ2-3; CDR3aa: CASKGLAGKTDTQYF; CDR3nt: TGTGCCAGCAAAGGACTAGCGGGAAAAACAGATACGCAGTATTTT
v_gene: TRBV30; abundance: NA; d_gene: NA; j_gene: TRBJ1-1; CDR3aa: CAWSVGQNTEAFF; CDR3nt: TGTGCCTGGAGTGTAGGGCAGAACACTGAAGCTTTCTTT